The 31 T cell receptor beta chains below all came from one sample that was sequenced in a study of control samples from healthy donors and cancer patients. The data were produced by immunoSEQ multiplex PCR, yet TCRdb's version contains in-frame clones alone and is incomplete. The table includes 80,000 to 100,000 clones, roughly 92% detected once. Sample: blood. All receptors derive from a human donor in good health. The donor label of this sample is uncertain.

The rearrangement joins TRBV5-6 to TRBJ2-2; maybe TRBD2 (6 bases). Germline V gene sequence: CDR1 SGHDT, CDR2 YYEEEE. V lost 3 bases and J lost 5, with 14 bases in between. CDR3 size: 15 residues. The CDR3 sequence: CASSSPGVGTGELFF. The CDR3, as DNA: TGTGCCAGCAGCTCCCCGGGGGTAGGGACCGGGGAGCTGTTTTTT.

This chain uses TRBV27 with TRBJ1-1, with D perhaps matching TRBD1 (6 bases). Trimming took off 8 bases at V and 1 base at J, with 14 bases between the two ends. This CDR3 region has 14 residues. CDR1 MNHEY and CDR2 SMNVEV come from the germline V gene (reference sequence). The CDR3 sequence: CASGTGTRNTEAFF. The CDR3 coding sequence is TGTGCCAGCGGAACCGGGACAAGGAACACTGAAGCTTTCTTT.

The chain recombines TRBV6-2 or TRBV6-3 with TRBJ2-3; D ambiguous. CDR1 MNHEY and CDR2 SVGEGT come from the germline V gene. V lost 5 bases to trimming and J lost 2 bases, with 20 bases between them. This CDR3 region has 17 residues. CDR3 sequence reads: CASSQPGPFDPTDTQYF. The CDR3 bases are TGTGCCAGCAGTCAACCTGGACCCTTCGACCCCACAGATACGCAGTATTTT.

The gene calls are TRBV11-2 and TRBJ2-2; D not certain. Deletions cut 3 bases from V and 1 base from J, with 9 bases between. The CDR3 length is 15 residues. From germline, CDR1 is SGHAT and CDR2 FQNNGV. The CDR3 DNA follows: TGTGCCAGCAGCTTGGCAGGTTGGAACACCGGGGAGCTGTTTTTT. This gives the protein CASSLAGWNTGELFF.

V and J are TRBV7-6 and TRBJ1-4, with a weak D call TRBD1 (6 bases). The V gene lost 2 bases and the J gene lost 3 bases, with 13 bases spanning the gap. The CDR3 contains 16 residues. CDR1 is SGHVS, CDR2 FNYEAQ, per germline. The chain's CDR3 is CASSLSWGGSNEKLFF. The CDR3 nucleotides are TGTGCCAGCAGCTTAAGTTGGGGGGGCTCTAATGAAAAACTGTTTTTT.

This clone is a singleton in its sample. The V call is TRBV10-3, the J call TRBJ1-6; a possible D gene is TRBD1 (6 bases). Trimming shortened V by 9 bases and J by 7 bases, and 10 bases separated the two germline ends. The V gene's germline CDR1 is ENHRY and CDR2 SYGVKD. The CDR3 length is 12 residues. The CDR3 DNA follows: TGTGCCATAACTACAGGGAATTCACCCCTCCACTTT. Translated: CAITTGNSPLHF.

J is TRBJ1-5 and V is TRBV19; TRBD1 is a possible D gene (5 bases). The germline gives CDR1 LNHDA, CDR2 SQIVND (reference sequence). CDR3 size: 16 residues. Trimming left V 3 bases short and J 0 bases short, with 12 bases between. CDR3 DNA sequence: TGTGCCAGTAGTATCTTTGGGGCCAGTAGCAATCAGCCCCAGCATTTT. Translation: CASSIFGASSNQPQHF.

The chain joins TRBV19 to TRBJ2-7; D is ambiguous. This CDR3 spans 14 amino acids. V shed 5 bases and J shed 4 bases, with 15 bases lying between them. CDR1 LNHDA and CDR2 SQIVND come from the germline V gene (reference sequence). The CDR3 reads CASSSGRWPYEQYF. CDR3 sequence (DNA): TGTGCCAGTAGTTCCGGACGGTGGCCGTACGAGCAGTACTTC.

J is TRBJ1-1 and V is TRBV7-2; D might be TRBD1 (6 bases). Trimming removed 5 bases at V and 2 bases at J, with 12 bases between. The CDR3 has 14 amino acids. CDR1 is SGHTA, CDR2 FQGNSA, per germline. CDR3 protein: CASSGQPQNTEAFF. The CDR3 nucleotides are TGTGCCAGCAGCGGACAGCCTCAAAACACTGAAGCTTTCTTT. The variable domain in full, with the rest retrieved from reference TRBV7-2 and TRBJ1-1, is GAGVSQSPSNKVTEKGKDVELRCDPISGHTALYWYRQSLGQGLEFLIYFQGNSAPDKSGLPSDRFSAERTGGSVSTLTIQRTQQEDSAVYLCASSGQPQNTEAFFGQGTRLTVV.

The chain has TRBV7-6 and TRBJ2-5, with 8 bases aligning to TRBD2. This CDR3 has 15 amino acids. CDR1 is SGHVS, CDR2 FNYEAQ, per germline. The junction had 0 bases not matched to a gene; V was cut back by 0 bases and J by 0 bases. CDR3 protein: CASSLASGDQETQYF. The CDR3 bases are TGTGCCAGCAGCTTAGCTAGCGGGGACCAAGAGACCCAGTACTTC.

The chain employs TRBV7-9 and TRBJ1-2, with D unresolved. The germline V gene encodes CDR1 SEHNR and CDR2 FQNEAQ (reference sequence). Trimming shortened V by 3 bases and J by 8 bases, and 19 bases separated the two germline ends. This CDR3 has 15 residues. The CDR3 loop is CASSFSVVSMSGYTF. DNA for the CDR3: TGTGCCAGCAGCTTCTCTGTGGTGTCAATGTCAGGCTACACCTTC.

The chain's CDR3 is CAWSQQGSGNTIYF. The DNA of the CDR3 is TGTGCCTGGAGCCAACAGGGATCTGGAAACACCATATATTTT. The chain links TRBV30 to TRBJ1-3; D may be TRBD1 (6 bases). Trimming cost V 3 bases and J 1 base, with 10 bases left between them. The CDR3 runs 14 residues. Germline V CDR1 and CDR2: GTSNPN, SVGIG (reference sequence).

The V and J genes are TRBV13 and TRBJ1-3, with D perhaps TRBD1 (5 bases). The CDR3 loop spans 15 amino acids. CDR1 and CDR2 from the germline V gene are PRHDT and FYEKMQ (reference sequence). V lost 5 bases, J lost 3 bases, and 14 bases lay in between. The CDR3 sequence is CASSLTTGNGNTIYF. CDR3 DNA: TGTGCCAGCAGCCTGACTACAGGCAATGGAAACACCATATATTTT. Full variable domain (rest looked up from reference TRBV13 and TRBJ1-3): AAGVIQSPRHLIKEKRETATLKCYPIPRHDTVYWYQQGPGQDPQFLISFYEKMQSDKGSIPDRFSAQQFSDYHSELNMSSLELGDSALYFCASSLTTGNGNTIYFGEGSWLTVV.

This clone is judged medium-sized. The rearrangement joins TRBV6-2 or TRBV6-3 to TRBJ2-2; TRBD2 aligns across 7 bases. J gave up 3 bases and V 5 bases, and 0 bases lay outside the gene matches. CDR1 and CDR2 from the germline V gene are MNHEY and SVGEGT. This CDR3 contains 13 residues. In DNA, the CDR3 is TGTGCCAGCAGTAGCGGGGACACCGGGGAGCTGTTTTTT. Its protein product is CASSSGDTGELFF.

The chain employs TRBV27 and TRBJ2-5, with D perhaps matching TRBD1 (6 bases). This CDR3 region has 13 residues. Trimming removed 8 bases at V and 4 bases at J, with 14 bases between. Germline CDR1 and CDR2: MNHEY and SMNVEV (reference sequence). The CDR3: CASSGQGGETQYF. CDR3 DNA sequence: TGTGCCAGCTCCGGACAAGGGGGAGAGACCCAGTACTTC.

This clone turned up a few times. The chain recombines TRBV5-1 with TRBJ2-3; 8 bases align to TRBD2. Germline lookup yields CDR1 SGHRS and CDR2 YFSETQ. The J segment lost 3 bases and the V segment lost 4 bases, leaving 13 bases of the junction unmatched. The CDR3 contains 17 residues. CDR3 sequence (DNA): TGCGCCAGCAGCAGGACGGCCAGCGGGGGACGAACAGATACGCAGTATTTT. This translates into CASSRTASGGRTDTQYF.

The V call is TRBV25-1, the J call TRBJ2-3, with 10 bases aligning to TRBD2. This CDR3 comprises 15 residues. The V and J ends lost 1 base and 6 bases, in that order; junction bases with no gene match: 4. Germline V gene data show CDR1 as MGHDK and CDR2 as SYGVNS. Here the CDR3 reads CASSEWTSGRDTQYF. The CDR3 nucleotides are TGTGCCAGCAGTGAATGGACTAGCGGACGCGATACGCAGTATTTT.

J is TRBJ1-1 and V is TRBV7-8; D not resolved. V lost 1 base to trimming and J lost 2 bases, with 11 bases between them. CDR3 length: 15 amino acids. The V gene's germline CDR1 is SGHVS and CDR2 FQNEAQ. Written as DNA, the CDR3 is TGTGCCAGCAGCTTAGTGGAAGGGCCAAACACTGAAGCTTTCTTT. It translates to CASSLVEGPNTEAFF. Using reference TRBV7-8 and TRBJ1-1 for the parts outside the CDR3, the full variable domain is GAGVSQSPRYKVAKRGQDVALRCDPISGHVSLFWYQQALGQGPEFLTYFQNEAQLDKSGLPSDRFFAERPEGSVSTLKIQRTQQEDSAVYLCASSLVEGPNTEAFFGQGTRLTVV.

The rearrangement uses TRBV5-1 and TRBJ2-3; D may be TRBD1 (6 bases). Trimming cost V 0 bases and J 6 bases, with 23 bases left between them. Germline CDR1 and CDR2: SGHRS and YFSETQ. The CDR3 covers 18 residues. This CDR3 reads CASSLVVRQVAPGDTQYF. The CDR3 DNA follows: TGCGCCAGCAGCTTGGTCGTTCGACAGGTGGCCCCGGGGGATACGCAGTATTTT.

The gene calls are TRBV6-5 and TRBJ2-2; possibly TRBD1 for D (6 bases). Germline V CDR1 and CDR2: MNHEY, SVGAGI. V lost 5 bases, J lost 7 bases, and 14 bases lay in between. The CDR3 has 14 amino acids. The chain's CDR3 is CASSQQGENGELFF. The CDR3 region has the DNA TGTGCCAGCAGTCAACAGGGAGAGAACGGGGAGCTGTTTTTT.

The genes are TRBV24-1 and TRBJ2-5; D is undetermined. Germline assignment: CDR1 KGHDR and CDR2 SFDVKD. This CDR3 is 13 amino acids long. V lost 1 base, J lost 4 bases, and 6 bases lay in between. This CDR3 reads CATSDLASETQYF. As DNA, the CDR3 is TGTGCCACCAGTGATTTAGCCTCAGAGACCCAGTACTTC.

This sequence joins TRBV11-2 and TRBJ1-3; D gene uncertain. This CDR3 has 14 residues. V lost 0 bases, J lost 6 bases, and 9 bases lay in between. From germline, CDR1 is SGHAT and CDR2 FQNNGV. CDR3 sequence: CASSLENGVNTIYF. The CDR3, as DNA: TGTGCCAGCAGCTTAGAAAACGGGGTAAACACCATATATTTT.

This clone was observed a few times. The CDR3 is CASSLSGYEQYF. The CDR3 nucleotides read TGTGCCAGCAGCTTAAGCGGGTACGAGCAGTACTTC. The chain combines TRBV11-2 with TRBJ2-7; the D gene is possibly TRBD2 (6 bases). The germline V gene has CDR1 SGHAT and CDR2 FQNNGV. This CDR3 comprises 12 residues. V was pared by 2 bases and J by 4 bases, with 6 bases between.

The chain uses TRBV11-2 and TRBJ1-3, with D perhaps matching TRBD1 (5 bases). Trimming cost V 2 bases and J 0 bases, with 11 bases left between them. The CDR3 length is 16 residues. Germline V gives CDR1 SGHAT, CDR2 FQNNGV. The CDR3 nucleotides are TGTGCCAGCAGCTTATTGGGACGGCGCTCTGGAAACACCATATATTTT. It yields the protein CASSLLGRRSGNTIYF.

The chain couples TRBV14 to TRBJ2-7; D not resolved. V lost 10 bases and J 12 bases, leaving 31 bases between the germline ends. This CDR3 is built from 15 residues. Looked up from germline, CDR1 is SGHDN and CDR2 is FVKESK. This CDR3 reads CAINRSGLLKSIGYF. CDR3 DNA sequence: TGTGCCATCAATCGCTCAGGTCTCCTAAAATCGATTGGGTACTTC.

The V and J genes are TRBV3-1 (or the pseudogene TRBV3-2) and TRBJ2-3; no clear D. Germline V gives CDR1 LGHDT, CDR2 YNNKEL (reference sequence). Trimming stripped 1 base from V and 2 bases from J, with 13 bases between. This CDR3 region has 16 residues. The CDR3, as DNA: TGTGCCAGCAGCCAAGCACCGACCAGACACACAGATACGCAGTATTTT. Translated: CASSQAPTRHTDTQYF.

The CDR3, as DNA: TGTGCCAGCTCACTTGCGGACAGTTACTATAGCAATCAGCCCCAGCATTTT. Protein: CASSLADSYYSNQPQHF. The chain joins TRBV18 to TRBJ1-5; maybe TRBD1 (6 bases). The germline V gene has CDR1 KGHSH and CDR2 LQKENI. V lost 4 bases, J lost 0 bases, and 16 bases lay in between. This CDR3 is 17 amino acids long.

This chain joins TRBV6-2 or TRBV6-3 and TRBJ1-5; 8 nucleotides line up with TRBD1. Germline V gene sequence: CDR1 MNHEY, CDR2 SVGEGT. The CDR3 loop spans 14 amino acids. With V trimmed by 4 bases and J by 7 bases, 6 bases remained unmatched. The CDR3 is CASSWTGRGQPQHF. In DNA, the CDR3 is TGTGCCAGCAGTTGGACAGGGCGGGGGCAGCCCCAGCATTTT.

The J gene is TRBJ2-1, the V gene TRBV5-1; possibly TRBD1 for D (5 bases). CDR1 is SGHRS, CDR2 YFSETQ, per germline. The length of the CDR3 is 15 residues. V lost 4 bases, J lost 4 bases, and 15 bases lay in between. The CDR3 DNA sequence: TGCGCCAGCAGCCCCGCTCAGGGAACATACAATGAGCAGTTCTTC. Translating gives CASSPAQGTYNEQFF.

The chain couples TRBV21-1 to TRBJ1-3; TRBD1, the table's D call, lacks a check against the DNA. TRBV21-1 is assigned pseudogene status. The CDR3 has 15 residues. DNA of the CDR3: TGTGCCAGCAGCGCTTGGGGCCGCTCTGGAAACACCATATATTTT. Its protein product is CASSAWGRSGNTIYF.

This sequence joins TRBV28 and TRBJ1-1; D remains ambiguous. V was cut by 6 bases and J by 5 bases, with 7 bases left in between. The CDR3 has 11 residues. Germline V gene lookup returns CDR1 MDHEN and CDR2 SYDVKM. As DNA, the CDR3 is TGTGCCAGCAGGAGTGAGACTGAAGCTTTCTTT. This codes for CASRSETEAFF. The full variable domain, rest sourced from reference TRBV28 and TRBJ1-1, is DVKVTQSSRYLVKRTGEKVFLECVQDMDHENMFWYRQDPGLGLRLIYFSYDVKMKEKGDIPEGYSVSREKKERFSLILESASTNQTSMYLCASRSETEAFFGQGTRLTVV.